These 9 T cell receptor beta chains came from one sample sequenced in a study of tumor-infiltrating lymphocytes in primary liver carcinoma. Co-extracted RNA and DNA came from about 19-30 mg of unsorted bulk tissue. Priming with a constant-region primer yielded TCR beta cDNA from approximately 500 ng total RNA. Modified slightly, ARM-PCR produced TCR beta libraries over three nested multiplex PCR rounds. The study ran its first two PCR rounds for around 9 cycles each, using TRBV1-TRBV30 forward primers and a C-beta reverse primer. From the multiplex PCR reads, TCRdb called clonotypes with MiXCR, one entry per CDR3 protein. The sample carries about 44,000 distinct CDR3 sequences, about 73% recorded once. The sequenced sample consisted of liver tumor tissue from sampling region 3. Subset: tumor region T3, left-lateral pole. The source of these receptors is a man aged 35-49 years with primary liver carcinoma and hepatitis B virus infection.

As concerns this clonotype: One end of the junction fails to match germline, which may point to a read error. This chain connects TRBV5-1 to TRBJ2-6; the D call may be TRBD1 or TRBD2 (5 bases each). Germline CDR1 reads SGHRS; CDR2 reads YFSETQ. The CDR3 is 18 amino acids. DNA for the CDR3: TGCGCCAGCAGCTTGCTAACGGGATCTTCCTCTGGGGCTAACGTCCTGACTTTC. The encoded protein is CASSLLTGSSSGANVLTF. The full variable domain, rest sourced from reference TRBV5-1 and TRBJ2-6, is KAGVTQTPRYLIKTRGQQVTLSCSPISGHRSVSWYQQTPGQGLQFLFEYFSETQRNKGNFPGRFSGRQFSNSRSEMNVSTLELGDSALYLCASSLLTGSSSGANVLTFGAGSRLTVL.

As concerns this clonotype: One end of the junction varies from germline; a read error may be responsible. The J gene is TRBJ2-3, the V gene TRBV7-8; 10 positions match TRBD2. The CDR3 is made up of 17 amino acids. The germline V gene encodes CDR1 SGHVS and CDR2 FQNEAQ. The CDR3 DNA follows: TGTGCCAGCATCTTAGCCCAAGCGGGAGGGCCGCATGATACCCAGTATTTT. It encodes CASILAQAGGPHDTQYF.

With regard to this clonotype: Mismatch with germline at one junction end may stem from a read error. The rearrangement joins TRBV29-1 to TRBJ2-2; 8 bases match TRBD2. The CDR3 contains 15 residues. CDR1 SQVTM and CDR2 ANQGSEA come from the germline V gene. CDR3 bases: TGCGGCGTTGAATACGCAGCGGGAGCCCCCGGGGAACTGTTTTTT. It encodes CGVEYAAGAPGELFF.

This clonotype was counted between two and nine times. The germline gene is not matched at one end of the junction; a read error may be the cause. The chain couples TRBV6-2 or TRBV6-3 to TRBJ2-1; 13 bases map to TRBD2. Germline CDR1 is MNHEY and CDR2 is SVGEGT. This CDR3 has 14 amino acids. CDR3 coding DNA: TGTACCGTCGGGACTAGCGGGGTCTACTATGAGCAGTTCTTC. Amino acid sequence: CTVGTSGVYYEQFF.

Regarding this clonotype: The CDR3 does not end in the conserved phenylalanine or tryptophan, so this is likely a read error. The limits of the CDR3 on the DNA are not certain, so only TCRdb's listed CDR3 is given. This chain joins TRBV11-2 and TRBJ1-5; the table's TRBD1 call for D was not verified on the DNA. Germline assignment: CDR1 SGHAT and CDR2 FQNNGV. The CDR3 comprises 14 residues, both ends counted. The CDR3: CASSTGRFPEPQRL.

Comments on this clonotype: One junction end disagrees with the germline gene, perhaps due to a read error. The V and J genes are TRBV5-6 and TRBJ2-1, with TRBD2 as a possible D gene (6 bases). The CDR3 sequence is 15 residues long. CDR1 and CDR2 from the germline V gene are SGHDT and YYEEEE. The CDR3 DNA reads as TGTACCAGCAGCTTGTTAGCGGTGTCAGACAATGAGCAGTTCTTC. Protein sequence: CTSSLLAVSDNEQFF.

The chain links TRBV11-2 to TRBJ2-1; 8 nucleotides match TRBD2. Germline assignment: CDR1 SGHAT and CDR2 FQNNGV. This CDR3 region has 16 residues. DNA of the CDR3: TGTGCTAGGAGCTTGGATATAGGACTAGCCATGGGTGAGCAGTTCTTC. Translated, it gives CARSLDIGLAMGEQFF.

The gene calls are TRBV19 and TRBJ1-1; no reliable D call. Germline lookup yields CDR1 LNHDA and CDR2 SQIVND (reference sequence). The CDR3 spans 15 residues. Trimming stripped 3 bases from V and 7 bases from J, with 18 bases between. CDR3 coding DNA: TGTGCCAGTAGTATTCTAGGTGGTTCTGCGGATGAAGCTTTCTTT. Its translation is CASSILGGSADEAFF.

Written as DNA, the CDR3 is TGTGCCAGCAGCTTAATTGTCACTGCCCATGAGCAGTACTTC. The encoded protein is CASSLIVTAHEQYF. The chain combines TRBV11-2 with TRBJ2-7; no clear D. The CDR3 sequence is 14 residues long. Trimming cost V 2 bases and J 7 bases, with 15 bases left between them. The germline gives CDR1 SGHAT, CDR2 FQNNGV.